The TCR beta chain described here comes from a study of T cell changes during pregnancy in multiple sclerosis. The table lists this clone with a few counts. Assay: immunoSEQ multiplex PCR; the TCRdb copy retains only in-frame clones and omits some. The sample comprises 55,000 to 80,000 clones, roughly 88% of which are singletons, and around a tenth rests with the top ten. Trimming took 5 bases from V and 7 from J; bases not matched to a gene: 14. The CDR3 consists of 16 residues. The germline V gene encodes CDR1 SGHAT and CDR2 FQNNGV. The clonotype originates from a female donor in good health, enrolled as a control in a pregnancy study. V is TRBV11-2 and J is TRBJ1-5; 7 bases align to TRBD1. The sample in question was peripheral blood, obtained after pregnancy. The CDR3 nucleotides read TGTGCCAGCAGCGAGGGGGCTGCAGGGGTTGGGCAGCCCCAGCATTTT. Its protein is CASSEGAAGVGQPQHF.